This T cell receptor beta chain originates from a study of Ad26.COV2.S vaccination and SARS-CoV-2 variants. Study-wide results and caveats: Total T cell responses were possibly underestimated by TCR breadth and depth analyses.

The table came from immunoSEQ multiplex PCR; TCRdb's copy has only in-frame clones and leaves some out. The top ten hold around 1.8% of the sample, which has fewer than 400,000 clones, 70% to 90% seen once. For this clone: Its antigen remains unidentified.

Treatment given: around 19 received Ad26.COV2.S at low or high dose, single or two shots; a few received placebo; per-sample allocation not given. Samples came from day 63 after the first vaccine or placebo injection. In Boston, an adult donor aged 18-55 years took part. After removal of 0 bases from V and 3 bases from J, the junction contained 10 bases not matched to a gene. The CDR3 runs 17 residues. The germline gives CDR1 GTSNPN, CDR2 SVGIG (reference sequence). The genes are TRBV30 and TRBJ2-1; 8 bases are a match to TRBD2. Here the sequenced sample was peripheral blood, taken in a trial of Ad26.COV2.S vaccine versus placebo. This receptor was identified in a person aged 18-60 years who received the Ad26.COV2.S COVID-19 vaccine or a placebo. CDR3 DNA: TGTGCCTGGAGTGTTGAGGGCCAGCGGGGGATCTACAATGAGCAGTTCTTC. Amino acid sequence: CAWSVEGQRGIYNEQFF. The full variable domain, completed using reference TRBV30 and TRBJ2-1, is SQTIHQWPATLVQPVGSPLSLECTVEGTSNPNLYWYRQAAGRGLQLLFYSVGIGQISSEVPQNLSASRPQDRQFILSSKKLLLSDSGFYLCAWSVEGQRGIYNEQFFGPGTRLTVL.